The source of this T cell receptor beta chain is a study of blood T cell repertoires in COVID-19. CDR1 and CDR2 from the germline V gene are MNHEY and SVGAGI. The V gene lost 8 bases and the J gene lost 2 bases, with 9 bases spanning the gap. The CDR3 contains 13 residues. TCRdb's table, derived via immunoSEQ multiplex PCR, lists solely in-frame clones and lacks some. The sample carries 150,000 to 200,000 clones, over 70% recorded once. Sequencing used peripheral blood. The source is a man in his sixties with acute or convalescent COVID-19. The chain combines TRBV6-5 with TRBJ1-4; D unclear. As DNA, the CDR3 is TGTGCCAGCCGCCGAGGGACTAATGAAAAACTGTTTTTT. This gives the protein CASRRGTNEKLFF.